Listed here is a single T cell receptor beta chain. Its antigen is as yet unknown. CD4+ T cell isolation took place after approximately ten days of culture. Vaccinated participants had no history of SARS-CoV-2 infection and tested negative for nucleocapsid antibodies. Per the germline V gene, CDR1 is SGHRS and CDR2 is YFSETQ. Germline trimming cut 4 bases from V and 3 bases from J; bases unmatched to any gene: 3. The CDR3 spans 14 residues. This sample is part of a study of vaccination effects on CD4 cells after COVID-19. Study-level information: It was two doses of either the BNT162b2 or mRNA-1273 vaccine that participants received. Culturing of 2 million to 2.5 million PBMC per well took place with approximately 9.3 IU/ml IL-2 and 9.5 to 10 ug/ml peptides.

Study-wide results and limits: Late post-vaccination, clones induced by infection and those induced by vaccine underwent marked clonal contraction.

Assay: immunoSEQ multiplex PCR; the TCRdb copy retains only in-frame clones and omits some. The table has 70,000 or so clones, approximately 71% seen once; the top ten hold approximately 2%. This chain links TRBV5-1 with TRBJ2-5; 10 bases are a match to TRBD2. The sequenced sample was CD4+ T cells from PBMCs cultured without peptide, obtained before COVID-19 vaccination. This TCR derives from a human donor who received a COVID-19 vaccine. CDR3 bases: TGCGCCAGCAGCATTCTAGCGGGGGAAGAGACCCAGTACTTC. Translated: CASSILAGEETQYF.